The present T cell receptor beta chain was sequenced within a study of regulatory T cells in long-lasting Graves disease. Trimming took 1 base from V and 0 from J, leaving 9 bases between them. This CDR3 has 15 amino acids. Per germline, CDR1 SEHNR and CDR2 FQNEAQ (reference sequence). In its sample, this clonotype was seen once. Described time point: persistent/refractory GD, antithyroid drugs over 5 years with positive TRAb. Scientists built the TCR library using RNA that was extracted from PBMCs. HTBI primers from iRepertoire and Arm-PCR of CDR3 regions yielded the TCR beta libraries. MiXCR, run by TCRdb on the multiplex PCR reads, gives a single entry per CDR3 protein. The repertoire holds approximately 350,000 distinct CDR3 sequences, with roughly 23% as singletons.

The sequence was obtained from a woman aged 40-49 years with Graves disease. The gene calls are TRBV7-9 and TRBJ1-1; no clear D. Here the sequenced sample was peripheral blood mononuclear cells (PBMCs), taken when the disease was refractory, from a patient treated with antithyroid drugs. The CDR3 region is CASSLELGMNTEAFF. In nucleotides, the CDR3 is TGTGCCAGCAGCTTAGAACTAGGGATGAACACTGAAGCTTTCTTT.